The clone carrying this T cell receptor beta chain was counted between two and nine times. Antigen unknown. Amplification used 60 Vbeta primers and 13 Jbeta primers. TCRdb's copy holds only in-frame clones and misses some; the assay was immunoSEQ multiplex PCR. The sample holds 100,000 to 150,000 clones, 78% seen once. The source of the sample is a study of cytomegalovirus exposure and HLA in healthy donors. Germline V gene sequence: CDR1 LNHDA, CDR2 SQIVND (reference sequence). Trimming removed 5 bases from V and 2 bases from J; junction bases left unmatched: 7. The CDR3 extends over 16 amino acids. General observations from the study: Reportedly, cytomegalovirus status was diagnosed with high sensitivity and specificity. When presence/absence was analysed, sequencing depth was taken to be roughly uniform across donors.

The clonotype originates from a woman in her 40s in good health and CMV-seronegative. The chain employs TRBV19 and TRBJ1-5, with 9 bases aligning to TRBD1. Material: PBMCs. The DNA for the CDR3 is TGTGCCAGTAGTCCGGGACAGGGACGGGGCAATCAGCCCCAGCATTTT. Translating it yields CASSPGQGRGNQPQHF. Complete variable domain (other parts from reference TRBV19 and TRBJ1-5): DGGITQSPKYLFRKEGQNVTLSCEQNLNHDAMYWYRQDPGQGLRLIYYSQIVNDFQKGDIAEGYSVSREKKESFPLTVTSAQKNPTAFYLCASSPGQGRGNQPQHFGDGTRLSIL.